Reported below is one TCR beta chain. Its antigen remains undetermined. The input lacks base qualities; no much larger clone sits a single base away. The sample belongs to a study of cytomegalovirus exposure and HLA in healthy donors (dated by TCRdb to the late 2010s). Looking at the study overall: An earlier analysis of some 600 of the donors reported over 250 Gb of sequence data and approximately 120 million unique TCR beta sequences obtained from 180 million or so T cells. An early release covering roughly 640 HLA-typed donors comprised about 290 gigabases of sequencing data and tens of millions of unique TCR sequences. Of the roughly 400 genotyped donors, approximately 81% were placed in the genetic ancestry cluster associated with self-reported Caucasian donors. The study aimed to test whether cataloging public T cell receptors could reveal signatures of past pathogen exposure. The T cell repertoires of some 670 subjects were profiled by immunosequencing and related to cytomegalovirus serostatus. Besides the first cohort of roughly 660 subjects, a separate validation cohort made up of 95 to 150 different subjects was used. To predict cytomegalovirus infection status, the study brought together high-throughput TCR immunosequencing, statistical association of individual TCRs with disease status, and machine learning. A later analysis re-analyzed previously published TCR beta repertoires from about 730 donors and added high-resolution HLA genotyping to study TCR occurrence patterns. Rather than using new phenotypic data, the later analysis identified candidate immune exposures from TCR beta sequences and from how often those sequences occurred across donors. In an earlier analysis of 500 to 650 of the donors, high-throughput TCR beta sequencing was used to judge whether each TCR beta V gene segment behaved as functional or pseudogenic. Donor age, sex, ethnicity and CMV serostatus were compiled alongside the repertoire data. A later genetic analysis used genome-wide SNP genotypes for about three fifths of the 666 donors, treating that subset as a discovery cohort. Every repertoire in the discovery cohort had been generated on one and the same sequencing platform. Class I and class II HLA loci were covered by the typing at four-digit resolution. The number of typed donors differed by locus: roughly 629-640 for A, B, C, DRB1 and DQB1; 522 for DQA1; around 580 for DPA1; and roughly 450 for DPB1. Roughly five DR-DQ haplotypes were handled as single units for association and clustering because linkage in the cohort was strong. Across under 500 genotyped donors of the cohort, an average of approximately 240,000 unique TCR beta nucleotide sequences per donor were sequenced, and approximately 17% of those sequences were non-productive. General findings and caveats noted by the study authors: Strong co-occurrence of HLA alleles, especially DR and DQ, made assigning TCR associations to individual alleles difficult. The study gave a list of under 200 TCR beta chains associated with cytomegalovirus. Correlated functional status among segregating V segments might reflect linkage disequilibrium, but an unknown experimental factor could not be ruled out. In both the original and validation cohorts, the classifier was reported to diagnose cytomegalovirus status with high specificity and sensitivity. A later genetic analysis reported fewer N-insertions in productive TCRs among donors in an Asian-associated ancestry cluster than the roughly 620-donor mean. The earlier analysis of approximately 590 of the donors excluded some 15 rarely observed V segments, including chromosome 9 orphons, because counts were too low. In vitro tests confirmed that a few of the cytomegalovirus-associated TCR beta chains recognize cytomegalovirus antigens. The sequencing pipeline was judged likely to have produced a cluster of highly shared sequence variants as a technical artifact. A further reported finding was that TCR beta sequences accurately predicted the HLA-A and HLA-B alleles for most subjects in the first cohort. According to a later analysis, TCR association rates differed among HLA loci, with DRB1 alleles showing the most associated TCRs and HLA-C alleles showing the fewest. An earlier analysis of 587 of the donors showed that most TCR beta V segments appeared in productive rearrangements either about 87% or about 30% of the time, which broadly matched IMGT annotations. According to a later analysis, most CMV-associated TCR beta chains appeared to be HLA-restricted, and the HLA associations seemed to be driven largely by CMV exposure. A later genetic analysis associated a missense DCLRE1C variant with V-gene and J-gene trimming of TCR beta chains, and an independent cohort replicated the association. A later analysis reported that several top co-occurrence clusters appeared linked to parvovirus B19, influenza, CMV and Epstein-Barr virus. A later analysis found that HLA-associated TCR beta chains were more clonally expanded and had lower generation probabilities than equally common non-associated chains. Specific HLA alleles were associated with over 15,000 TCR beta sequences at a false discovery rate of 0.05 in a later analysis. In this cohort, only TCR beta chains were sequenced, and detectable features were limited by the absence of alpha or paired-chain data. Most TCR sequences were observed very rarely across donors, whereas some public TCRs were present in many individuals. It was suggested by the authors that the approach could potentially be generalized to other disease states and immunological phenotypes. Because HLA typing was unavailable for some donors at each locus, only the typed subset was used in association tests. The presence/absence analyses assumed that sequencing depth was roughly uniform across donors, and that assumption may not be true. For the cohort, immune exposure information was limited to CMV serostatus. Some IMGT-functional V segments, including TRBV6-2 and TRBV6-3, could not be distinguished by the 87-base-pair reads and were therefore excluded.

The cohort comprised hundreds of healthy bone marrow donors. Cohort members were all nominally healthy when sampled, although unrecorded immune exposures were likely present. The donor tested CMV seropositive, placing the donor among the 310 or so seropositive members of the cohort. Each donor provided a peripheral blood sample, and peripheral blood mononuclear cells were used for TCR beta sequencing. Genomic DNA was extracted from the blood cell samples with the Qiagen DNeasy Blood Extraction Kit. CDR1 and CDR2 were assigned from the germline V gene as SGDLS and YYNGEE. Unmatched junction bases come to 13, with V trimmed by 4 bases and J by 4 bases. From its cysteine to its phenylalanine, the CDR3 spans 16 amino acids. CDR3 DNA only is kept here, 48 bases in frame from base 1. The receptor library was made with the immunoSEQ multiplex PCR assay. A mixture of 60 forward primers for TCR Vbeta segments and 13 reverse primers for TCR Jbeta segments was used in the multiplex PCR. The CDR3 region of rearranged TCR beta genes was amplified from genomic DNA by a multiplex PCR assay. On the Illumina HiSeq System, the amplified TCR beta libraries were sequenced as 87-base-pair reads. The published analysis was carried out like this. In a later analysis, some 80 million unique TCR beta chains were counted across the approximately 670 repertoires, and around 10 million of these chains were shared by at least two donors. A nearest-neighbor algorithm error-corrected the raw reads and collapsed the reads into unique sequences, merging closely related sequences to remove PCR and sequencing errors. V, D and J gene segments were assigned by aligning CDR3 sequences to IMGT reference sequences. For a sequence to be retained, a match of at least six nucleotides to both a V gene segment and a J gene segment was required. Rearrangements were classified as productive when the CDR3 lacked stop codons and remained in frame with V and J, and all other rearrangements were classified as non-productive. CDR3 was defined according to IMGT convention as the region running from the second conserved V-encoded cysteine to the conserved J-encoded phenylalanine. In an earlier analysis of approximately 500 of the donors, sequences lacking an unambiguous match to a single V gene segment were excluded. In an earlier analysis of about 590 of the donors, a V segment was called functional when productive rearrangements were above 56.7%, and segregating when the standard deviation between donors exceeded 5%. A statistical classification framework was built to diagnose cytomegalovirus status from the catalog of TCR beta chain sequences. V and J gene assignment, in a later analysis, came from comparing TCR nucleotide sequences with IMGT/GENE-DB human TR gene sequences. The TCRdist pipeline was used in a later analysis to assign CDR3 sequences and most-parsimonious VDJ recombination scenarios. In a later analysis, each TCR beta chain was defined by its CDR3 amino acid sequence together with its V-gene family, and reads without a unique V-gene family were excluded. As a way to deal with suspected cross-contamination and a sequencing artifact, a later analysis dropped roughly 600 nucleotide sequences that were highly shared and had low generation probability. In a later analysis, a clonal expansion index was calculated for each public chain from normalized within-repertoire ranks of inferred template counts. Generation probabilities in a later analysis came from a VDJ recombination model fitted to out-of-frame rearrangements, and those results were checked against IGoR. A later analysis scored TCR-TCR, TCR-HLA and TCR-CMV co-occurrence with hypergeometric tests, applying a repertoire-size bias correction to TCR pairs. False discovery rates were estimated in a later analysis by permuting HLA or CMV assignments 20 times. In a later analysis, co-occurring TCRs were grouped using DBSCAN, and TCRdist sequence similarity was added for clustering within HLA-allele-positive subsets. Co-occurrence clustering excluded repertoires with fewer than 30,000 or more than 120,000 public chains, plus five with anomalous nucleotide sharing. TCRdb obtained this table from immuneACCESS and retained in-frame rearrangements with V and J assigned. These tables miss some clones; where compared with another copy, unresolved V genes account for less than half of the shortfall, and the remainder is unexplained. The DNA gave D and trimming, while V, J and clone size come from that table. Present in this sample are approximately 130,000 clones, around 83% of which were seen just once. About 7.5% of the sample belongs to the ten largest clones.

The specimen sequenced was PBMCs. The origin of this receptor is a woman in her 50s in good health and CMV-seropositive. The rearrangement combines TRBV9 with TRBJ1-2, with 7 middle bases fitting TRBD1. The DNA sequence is TGTGCCAGCAGCCCTAGACAGGGAAAGGGAGTCTATGGCTACACCTTC. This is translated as CASSPRQGKGVYGYTF. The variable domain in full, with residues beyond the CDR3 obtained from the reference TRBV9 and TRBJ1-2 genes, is DSGVTQTPKHLITATGQRVTLRCSPRSGDLSVYWYQQSLDQGLQFLIQYYNGEERAKGNILERFSAQQFPDLHSELNLSSLELGDSALYFCASSPRQGKGVYGYTFGSGTRLTVV.